This note documents a single T cell receptor (beta chain) sequence. This CDR3 spans 19 amino acids. Germline CDR1 KGHSH, CDR2 LQKENI. The V and J ends lost 3 bases and 0 bases respectively, with 21 bases between them. Clones were sequenced by immunoSEQ multiplex PCR, and TCRdb holds only the in-frame ones, with some missing. The sample lists about 330,000 clones, 87% occurring once. This record belongs to a study of cytomegalovirus exposure and HLA in healthy donors. The clonotype originates from a woman in her 30s in good health and CMV-seropositive. The chain carries TRBV18 and TRBJ1-5, with D possibly TRBD1 on 6 matching bases. The sample was PBMCs. Here the CDR3 reads CASSPLDSRSLVSNQPQHF. The CDR3 DNA is TGTGCCAGCTCACCCTTGGACAGCAGAAGCCTCGTTAGCAATCAGCCCCAGCATTTT.